Listed below are T cell receptor beta chains from one sample, sequenced in a study of T cells after yellow fever vaccination. Each CDR3 protein is one row after TCRdb ran MiXCR on the 5' RACE reads. The sample shows hundreds of thousands of distinct CDR3 sequences, approximately 5.7% of them seen only once. Sequenced here: PBMCs, sampled 5 days after the yellow fever booster vaccination. These TCRs come from a young man who received the YFV17D yellow fever vaccine. CDR3s include the opening cysteine and the closing phenylalanine or tryptophan. D genes are given only for firm matches. Size is omitted from some rows. Given values are once, few, many or a class for expanded clones.

TRBJ2-5	TRBD2	NA	TRBV10-3	TGTGCCATCAGTTCCCGAAAGCGGGAGGTGGAAGAAGAGACCCAGTACTTC	CAISSRKREVEEETQYF
TRBJ2-1	TRBD1	many	TRBV5-1	TGCGCCAGCAGCGGGGACGGACAGGGGGCTGAGCAGTTCTTC	CASSGDGQGAEQFF
TRBJ2-4	NA	few	TRBV20-1	TGCAGTGCTTTCCCCGCGAGTCCAGGCGCCAAAAACATTCAGTACTTC	CSAFPASPGAKNIQYF
TRBJ2-7	NA	NA	TRBV27	TGTGCCAGCAAAATTTCCGGGACATATTACGAGCAGTACTTC	CASKISGTYYEQYF
TRBJ1-1	NA	many	TRBV2	TGTGCCAGCTCGTTACACACTGAAGCTTTCTTT	CASSLHTEAFF
TRBJ2-7	TRBD1	NA	TRBV7-9	TGTGCCAGCAGCCTCAACTGGGACAGGGGACCCTACGAGCAGTACTTC	CASSLNWDRGPYEQYF
TRBJ1-2	NA	NA	TRBV5-5	TGTGCCAGCAGCTTGGCCGCTACCGTTTCTTACTATGGCTACACCTTC	CASSLAATVSYYGYTF
TRBJ2-1	NA	few	TRBV15	TGTGCCACCAGCAGAGACCCGGGACTCGAGCAGTTCTTC	CATSRDPGLEQFF
TRBJ2-1	TRBD2	NA	TRBV3-1	TGTGCCAGCAGCGCGGCTCTGAGCGGGAGTTTCTATGAGCAGTTCTTC	CASSAALSGSFYEQFF
TRBJ1-2	NA	NA	TRBV20-1	TGCAGTGCAGAGAGGGGATTGTTAGGGGATGGCTACACCTTC	CSAERGLLGDGYTF
TRBJ2-7	NA	many	TRBV4-3	TGCGCCAGCAGCCAAGATTGGCGGGGCGAGCAGTACTTC	CASSQDWRGEQYF
TRBJ2-7	NA	NA	TRBV20-1	TGCAGTGCTGGGGGAAGGACAAGATCCTACGAGCAGTACTTC	CSAGGRTRSYEQYF
TRBJ1-2	NA	NA	TRBV6-1	TGTGCCAGCAGTGAAAAAGCTAACTATGGCTACACCTTC	CASSEKANYGYTF
TRBJ1-5	TRBD1	few	TRBV6-1	TGTGCCAGCAGTCGGACAGGTGGTCAGCCCCAGCATTTT	CASSRTGGQPQHF
TRBJ2-7	NA	NA	TRBV18	TGTGCCAGCTCACCAATCGGCGGGCGGACTAAGAACTACGAGCAGTACTTC	CASSPIGGRTKNYEQYF
TRBJ2-1	NA	NA	TRBV20-1	TGCAGTGCTAAGCTGGCCCGGGACCCAGGTGAGCAGTTCTTC	CSAKLARDPGEQFF
TRBJ2-3	TRBD2	NA	TRBV6-1	TGTGCCAGCAGCCAGACTAGCGGCACAGATACGCAGTATTTT	CASSQTSGTDTQYF
TRBJ1-1	NA	few	TRBV12-3/TRBV12-4	TGTGCCAGCAGTTTTGACGGACGAAAAGCTTTCTTT	CASSFDGRKAFF
TRBJ2-1	NA	many	TRBV10-3	TGTGCCATCAGTGAGTCGACTCGCGTCAATGAGCAGTTCTTC	CAISESTRVNEQFF
TRBJ2-3	TRBD1	few	TRBV12-3/TRBV12-4	TGTGCCAGCAGCCTAACCGGGACAGGCACAGATACGCAGTATTTT	CASSLTGTGTDTQYF
TRBJ2-1	NA	NA	TRBV5-1	TGCGCCAGCAGCTTGGGACAGCAAGCATACAATGAGCAGTTCTTC	CASSLGQQAYNEQFF
TRBJ2-2	NA	NA	TRBV6-1	TGTGCCAGCAGAACAGAGAAAATGTTGAACACCGGGGAGCTGTTTTTT	CASRTEKMLNTGELFF
TRBJ2-1	TRBD2	NA	TRBV5-6	TGTGCCAGCAGCTCCGGACTAGGATTATACAATGAGCAGTTCTTC	CASSSGLGLYNEQFF
TRBJ2-2	TRBD1	NA	TRBV14	TGTGCCAGCAGCCAGTGGACAGGGGGGGCGAACACCGGGGAGCTGTTTTTT	CASSQWTGGANTGELFF
TRBJ2-3	NA	NA	TRBV7-2	TGTGCCAGCAGCTTTATGGTAACAGATACGCAGTATTTT	CASSFMVTDTQYF
TRBJ1-5	NA	many	TRBV9	TGTGCCAGCAGCGTAGGACCCAATCAGCCCCAGCATTTT	CASSVGPNQPQHF
TRBJ1-3	NA	NA	TRBV9	TGTGCCAGCAGCCCTAGCCCGACACAGGGAAACACCATATATTTT	CASSPSPTQGNTIYF
TRBJ2-7	NA	NA	TRBV18	TGTGCCAGCTCATGGGTAGACGGCGAGTACGAGCAGTACTTC	CASSWVDGEYEQYF
TRBJ2-7	NA	few	TRBV7-2	TGTGCCAGCAGCTCCCGACAGTTATACGAGCAGTACTTC	CASSSRQLYEQYF
TRBJ2-7	TRBD2	NA	TRBV15	TGTGCCACCAGCAGACTAGCGGGGAACTACGAGCAGTACTTC	CATSRLAGNYEQYF
TRBJ1-2	TRBD1	NA	TRBV14	TGTGCCAGCAGCCTAACGTGGACAGGAGGCTACACCTTC	CASSLTWTGGYTF
TRBJ1-1	NA	few	TRBV27	TGTGCCAGCAGTTTCTACAGGGAGAACACTGAAGCTTTCTTT	CASSFYRENTEAFF
TRBJ2-1	TRBD1	NA	TRBV5-1	TGCGCCAGCAGCAGCACAGGGGTTAATTACAATGAGCAGTTCTTC	CASSSTGVNYNEQFF
TRBJ2-5	TRBD2	NA	TRBV4-2	TGTGCCATCAGCCCTGGACTAGCGGGAGGGTTAAGTGAGACCCAGTACTTC	CAISPGLAGGLSETQYF
TRBJ1-5	TRBD1	many	TRBV29-1	TGCAGCGTTGGGGACAGTTCCGTCAATCAGCCCCAGCATTTT	CSVGDSSVNQPQHF
TRBJ2-1	TRBD2	NA	TRBV7-2	TGTGCCAGCAGCTACCGCGGGGGGTACTCCTACAATGAGCAGTTCTTC	CASSYRGGYSYNEQFF
TRBJ1-1	TRBD1	few	TRBV18	TGTGCCAGCTCACCATTAGGGGCAGGGGGCCAAAACACTGAAGCTTTCTTT	CASSPLGAGGQNTEAFF
TRBJ2-1	NA	many	TRBV5-1	TGCGCCAGCAGGGTTGGGCACAATGAGCAGTTCTTC	CASRVGHNEQFF
TRBJ2-2	NA	few	TRBV5-4	TGTGCCAGCAGCTTGATGGGGCGGTCCACCGGGGAGCTGTTTTTT	CASSLMGRSTGELFF
TRBJ2-5	NA	many	TRBV15	TGTGCCACCAGCAGAGATCGCGGCGGCGAGACCCAGTACTTC	CATSRDRGGETQYF
TRBJ1-5	NA	few	TRBV12-3/TRBV12-4	TGTGCCAGCAGTTTCTCCAGGGGCGATCAGCCCCAGCATTTT	CASSFSRGDQPQHF
TRBJ1-2	NA	NA	TRBV3-1	TGTGCCTCCTCCAAACAAATCGGTCGGAGGGCTTCCTATGGCTACACCTTC	CASSKQIGRRASYGYTF
TRBJ1-1	NA	few	TRBV6-1	TGTGCCAGCAGCCAAACAGGGAACACTGAAGCTTTCTTT	CASSQTGNTEAFF
TRBJ2-7	NA	few	TRBV6-2/TRBV6-3	TGTGCCAGCAGTTACCCTGCACCCGAGCAGTACTTC	CASSYPAPEQYF
TRBJ2-7	NA	few	TRBV6-5	TGTGCCAGCAGTTACCCGAGGGGTAGCGACGCCTCCTACGAGCAGTACTTC	CASSYPRGSDASYEQYF
TRBJ2-3	TRBD1	many	TRBV5-5	TGTGCCAGCAGCTCATTGCAGGGGGCTTTAGTTAGCACAGATACGCAGTATTTT	CASSSLQGALVSTDTQYF
TRBJ1-3	TRBD1	few	TRBV7-2	TGTGCCAGCAGCTCGACAGGGGGCGGAAACACCATATATTTT	CASSSTGGGNTIYF
TRBJ2-3	NA	NA	TRBV27	TGTGCCTCTTCTAGTATCCAGGTCTCAGATACGCAGTATTTT	CASSSIQVSDTQYF
TRBJ2-3	NA	few	TRBV24-1	TGTGCCACCAGCGCCAGTACTACAGATACGCAGTATTTT	CATSASTTDTQYF
TRBJ2-7	NA	many	TRBV5-6	TGTGCCAGCAGTTCAGACACGGCCTACGAGCAGTACTTC	CASSSDTAYEQYF